These 31 T cell receptor beta chains share one sample of origin, sequenced in a study of T cells in Graves' hyperthyroidism and ophthalmopathy. Amplification of TCR beta CDR3 regions was performed using RNA transcripts as template. HTBI primers drove first-round RT-PCR of the TCR CDR3. TCRdb reprocessed the multiplex PCR reads via MiXCR and lists one record per CDR3 protein. The sample comprises roughly 93,000 distinct CDR3 sequences, about 37% of which are singletons, and roughly a tenth rests with the top ten. The sequenced material came from peripheral blood or thyroid tissue (not recorded which). These receptor sequences come from a woman younger than 45 with Graves' hyperthyroidism.

Comment on this clonotype: The conserved phenylalanine or tryptophan normally closing the CDR3 is absent here, so this likely arose from a read error. The J gene is TRBJ2-5, the V gene TRBV7-9, with a possible D match to TRBD1 (6 bases). V was shortened by 6 bases and J by 4 bases, with 12 bases between the two germline ends. CDR1 and CDR2 from the germline V gene are SEHNR and FQNEAQ (reference sequence). CDR3 length: 13 amino acids. In DNA form, the CDR3 reads TGTGCCAGCAGACCAGGGGTGAGAGAGACCCAGTACTCC. Its translation is CASRPGVRETQYS.

This clonotype was detected many times. This chain uses TRBV12-3 or TRBV12-4 with TRBJ1-2; tentatively, D is TRBD1 (6 bases). Trimming stripped 4 bases from V and 5 bases from J, with 17 bases between. The CDR3 is 15 residues long. CDR3 region: CASSSPGRGNYGYTF. The CDR3 DNA sequence: TGTGCCAGCAGTTCCCCGGGTAGGGGGAATTATGGCTACACCTTC.

Ten or more counts support this clonotype. The chain is built from TRBV9 and TRBJ2-2; D is unresolved. The CDR3 has 12 amino acids. Germline values: CDR1 SGDLS, CDR2 YYNGEE. V lost 6 bases to trimming and J lost 2 bases, with 5 bases between them. In DNA, the CDR3 is TGTGCCAGCAACGAAAACACCGGGGAGCTGTTTTTT. Amino acids: CASNENTGELFF. The full variable domain, with the rest looked up from reference TRBV9 and TRBJ2-2, is DSGVTQTPKHLITATGQRVTLRCSPRSGDLSVYWYQQSLDQGLQFLIQYYNGEERAKGNILERFSAQQFPDLHSELNLSSLELGDSALYFCASNENTGELFFGEGSRLTVL.

The rearrangement joins TRBV20-1 to TRBJ2-7, with 12 bases identical to TRBD2. Germline-derived CDR1 and CDR2 are DFQATT and SNEGSKA (reference sequence). This CDR3 comprises 14 residues. Germline trimming cut 6 bases from V and 4 bases from J; bases unmatched to any gene: 7. The CDR3 reads CSAPASGRGYEQYF. For the CDR3, the DNA is TGCAGTGCCCCTGCTAGCGGGAGGGGATACGAGCAGTACTTC.

This clonotype has ten or more counts. The chain is built from TRBV27 and TRBJ1-1; the D gene is possibly TRBD1 (5 bases). Trimming removed 5 bases from V and 7 bases from J, with 17 bases in between. There are 14 residues in the CDR3. Germline loops: CDR1 MNHEY, CDR2 SMNVEV (reference sequence). CDR3 sequence (DNA): TGTGCCAGCAGTCCCTTTCGGGGGAAAGGTGAAGCTTTCTTT. It codes for CASSPFRGKGEAFF.

This clonotype turned up a few times. Since a much larger clone is just one base distant, this may be a read error. CDR3 in amino acids: CASSEVRGVYNQPLHF. CDR3 in DNA: TGTGCCAGCAGTGAAGTCAGAGGGGTCTACAATCAGCCCCTGCATTTT. The rearrangement links TRBV2 to TRBJ1-5; tentatively, D is TRBD1 (5 bases). The CDR3 is made up of 16 amino acids. Germline CDR1 and CDR2: SNHLY and FYNNEI.

The chain links TRBV7-9 to TRBJ2-2; TRBD2 matches at 10 bases. The CDR3 is made up of 17 amino acids. Germline V gives CDR1 SEHNR, CDR2 FQNEAQ (reference sequence). V lost 4 bases, J lost 5 bases, and 10 bases stayed unmatched. This chain's CDR3 is CASSSLAGDPGTGELFF. The DNA for the CDR3 is TGTGCCAGCAGCTCTCTAGCGGGAGACCCGGGTACCGGGGAGCTGTTTTTT.

There are many counts of this clonotype. The V and J genes are TRBV6-1 and TRBJ1-5; D is unclear. The V end was cut by 4 bases, the J end by 9 bases, with 10 bases between. This CDR3 spans 12 amino acids. The germline CDR1 and CDR2 sequences are MNHNS and SASEGT. CDR3 bases: TGTGCCAGCAGTGTCCCGTTCATGCCCCAGCATTTT. The encoded protein is CASSVPFMPQHF.

This chain joins TRBV27 and TRBJ2-7, with 11 bases lining up with TRBD2. The CDR3 covers 21 residues. With V trimmed by 4 bases and J by 1 base, 21 bases remained unmatched. Germline V gives CDR1 MNHEY, CDR2 SMNVEV (reference sequence). CDR3 in amino acids: CASSSAGAGSGRAHGSYEQYF. The CDR3 region has the DNA TGTGCCAGCAGTTCCGCGGGGGCCGGTAGCGGGAGGGCCCATGGATCCTACGAGCAGTACTTC.

This clonotype occurred many times. This chain links TRBV6-5 with TRBJ1-1; D might be TRBD1 (6 bases). Germline loops: CDR1 MNHEY, CDR2 SVGAGI. The CDR3 is made up of 11 amino acids. V was pared by 4 bases and J by 11 bases, with 11 bases between. The CDR3 DNA reads as TGTGCCAGCAGTTTTGCAGGGGATGCTTTCTTT. This codes for CASSFAGDAFF.

V gene TRBV12-3 or TRBV12-4 combines with J gene TRBJ1-1; 11 bases are a match to TRBD1. The V segment lost 4 bases and the J segment 3 bases; nucleotides outside the gene matches: 7. This CDR3 region has 16 residues. CDR3 amino acids: CASSWPGQGDHTEAFF. CDR3 in DNA: TGTGCCAGCAGTTGGCCGGGACAGGGGGATCACACTGAAGCTTTCTTT.

This clonotype showed up many times. The chain carries TRBV28 and TRBJ2-7; no firm D call. V shed 4 bases and J shed 2 bases, with 3 bases lying between them. Per germline, CDR1 MDHEN and CDR2 SYDVKM. The CDR3 contains 11 residues. CDR3 sequence: CASSWAYEQYF. CDR3 in DNA: TGTGCCAGCAGTTGGGCCTACGAGCAGTACTTC.

The chain recombines TRBV20-1 with TRBJ1-4; maybe TRBD1 (5 bases). In germline, CDR1 is DFQATT, CDR2 SNEGSKA (reference sequence). The CDR3 is 12 residues long. The V end was cut by 3 bases, the J end by 11 bases, with 13 bases between. This chain's CDR3 is CSASLGVGKLFF. In DNA form, the CDR3 reads TGCAGTGCTAGCCTGGGGGTCGGCAAACTGTTTTTT.

The chain couples TRBV7-9 to TRBJ2-2; 7 bases fit TRBD2. V shed 4 bases, J shed 4 bases, and the junction held 3 bases outside the gene matches. CDR1 SEHNR and CDR2 FQNEAQ come from the germline V gene (reference sequence). The CDR3 length is 14 residues. The CDR3 coding sequence is TGTGCCAGCAGCTCGAGCGGGGTCACCGGGGAGCTGTTTTTT. Its protein product is CASSSSGVTGELFF.

The J gene is TRBJ2-3, the V gene TRBV28; D not certain. Germline CDR1 MDHEN, CDR2 SYDVKM. The V end was cut by 6 bases, the J end by 0 bases, with 16 bases between. The CDR3 totals 16 residues. Here the CDR3 DNA reads TGTGCCAGCAGCCTTCTCGGGTTCTCTAGCACAGATACGCAGTATTTT. It specifies CASSLLGFSSTDTQYF.

J is TRBJ2-5 and V is TRBV19; D ambiguous. The germline CDR1 and CDR2 sequences are LNHDA and SQIVND (reference sequence). V dropped 5 bases and J dropped 5 bases, with 9 bases sitting between them. The CDR3 runs 12 residues. CDR3 bases: TGTGCCAGTAGTCCGAATAGGGAGACCCAGTACTTC. Protein: CASSPNRETQYF.

This clonotype showed up just a few times. The V and J genes are TRBV5-1 and TRBJ2-3; D is ambiguous. The V and J ends lost 5 bases and 6 bases respectively, with 16 bases between them. Germline CDR1 is SGHRS and CDR2 is YFSETQ. The CDR3 sequence is 14 residues long. The CDR3 DNA is TGCGCCAGCAGTTTTCTCTCCGGTCACGATACGCAGTATTTT. It is translated as CASSFLSGHDTQYF.

This clonotype was detected only a few times. This chain connects TRBV30 to TRBJ2-7; the match to TRBD1 covers 8 bases. CDR1 and CDR2 (germline): GTSNPN, SVGIG (reference sequence). J gave up 1 base and V 3 bases, and 2 bases lay outside the gene matches. The CDR3 is made up of 13 amino acids. Here the CDR3 reads CAWRDRVSYEQYF. CDR3 sequence (DNA): TGTGCCTGGAGGGACAGGGTATCCTACGAGCAGTACTTC.

In this sample, this clonotype turned up many times. The rearrangement joins TRBV2 to TRBJ2-3; D is unresolved. The germline V gene has CDR1 SNHLY and CDR2 FYNNEI. This CDR3 comprises 13 residues. The ends were cut back, 2 bases at V and 4 bases at J, with 7 bases in the middle. The CDR3 region is CASSELDADTQYF. The DNA of the CDR3 is TGTGCCAGCAGTGAACTCGACGCAGATACGCAGTATTTT.

The chain links TRBV10-3 to TRBJ1-6; the D gene is possibly TRBD1 (5 bases). V gave up 3 bases and J gave up 10 bases, with 10 bases separating them. The CDR3 loop spans 13 amino acids. Germline lookup yields CDR1 ENHRY and CDR2 SYGVKD. For the CDR3, the DNA is TGTGCCATCAGTGACGACAGCGAGTCACCCCTCCACTTT. This sequence encodes CAISDDSESPLHF.

Points on this clonotype: The junction departs from the called germline gene at one end, perhaps through a read error. This CDR3 reads CASTLRGEWNSLLHF. CDR3 DNA sequence: TGCGCCAGCACCCTCAGGGGGGAGTGGAATTCACTCCTCCACTTT. The gene calls are TRBV7-8 and TRBJ1-6, with TRBD1 matching over 7 bases. This CDR3 contains 15 residues. Germline V lookup: CDR1 SGHVS, CDR2 FQNEAQ.

The chain combines TRBV28 with TRBJ1-6, with D unresolved. CDR1 MDHEN and CDR2 SYDVKM come from the germline V gene. The CDR3 is made up of 16 amino acids. The germline V and J ends were trimmed by 4 bases and 10 bases, with 20 bases remaining between them. CDR3 protein: CASSYPNGGSHSPLHF. CDR3 nucleotide sequence: TGTGCCAGCAGTTACCCCAATGGAGGGAGTCACTCACCCCTCCACTTT.

This clonotype showed up many times. This rearrangement joins TRBV28 to TRBJ2-7; D might be TRBD1 (5 bases). V lost 2 bases, J lost 5 bases, and 7 bases lay in between. CDR3 length: 12 residues. Germline loops: CDR1 MDHEN, CDR2 SYDVKM. In DNA, the CDR3 is TGTGCCAGCAGTTTAGAAGGGGACGAGCAGTACTTC. Residues: CASSLEGDEQYF.

Turning to this clonotype: One end of the junction is discordant with germline, which a read error may explain. This chain links TRBV29-1 with TRBJ1-3; D ambiguous. This CDR3 is 14 amino acids long. Germline V gives CDR1 SQVTM, CDR2 ANQGSEA. CDR3 sequence reads: CSVENMASGNTIYF. The CDR3 DNA sequence: TGCAGCGTTGAAAACATGGCCTCTGGGAACACCATATATTTT.

This clonotype occurred many times. The rearrangement uses TRBV4-2 and TRBJ2-6, with D tentatively TRBD1 (5 bases). Germline V gene sequence: CDR1 LGHNA, CDR2 YNFKEQ. V was cut by 1 base and J by 3 bases, with 16 bases left in between. The CDR3 has 18 amino acids. The CDR3 DNA follows: TGTGCCAGCAGCCAAGTGAACCAGGGCTATAGTGGGGCCAACGTCCTGACTTTC. This codes for CASSQVNQGYSGANVLTF.

Remarks on this clonotype: At one of its ends the junction is not consistent with the germline gene, which may arise from a read error. The genes are TRBV24-1 and TRBJ1-5, with a tentative D call TRBD1 (6 bases). The length of the CDR3 is 16 residues. Germline V CDR1 and CDR2: KGHDR, SFDVKD. CDR3 in DNA: TGTTCCACCAGTGGGGGGGGCCGGAGGGAGGGACAGCCCCAGCATTTT. This codes for CSTSGGGRREGQPQHF.

The chain links TRBV19 to TRBJ1-2; no clear D. Germline V gene sequence: CDR1 LNHDA, CDR2 SQIVND (reference sequence). The CDR3 length is 8 residues. The CDR3, as DNA: TGTGCTAACTATGGCTACACCTTC. This encodes CANYGYTF. Full variable domain (missing parts from reference TRBV19 and TRBJ1-2): DGGITQSPKYLFRKEGQNVTLSCEQNLNHDAMYWYRQDPGQGLRLIYYSQIVNDFQKGDIAEGYSVSREKKESFPLTVTSAQKNPTAFYLCANYGYTFGSGTRLTVV.

The chain employs TRBV10-3 and TRBJ1-5; D is undetermined. The V end was cut by 6 bases, the J end by 6 bases, with 12 bases between. The CDR3 consists of 13 residues. Germline values: CDR1 ENHRY, CDR2 SYGVKD. The CDR3: CAISHLWGQPQHF. CDR3 coding DNA: TGTGCCATCAGCCACCTTTGGGGTCAGCCCCAGCATTTT.

The J gene is TRBJ2-6, the V gene TRBV19; D ambiguous. The CDR3 totals 13 residues. With 7 bases removed from V and 4 bases from J, the gap between germline ends came to 8 bases. From germline, CDR1 is LNHDA and CDR2 SQIVND (reference sequence). This CDR3 is CASIASGANVLTF. CDR3 nucleotides: TGTGCCAGTATCGCGTCGGGGGCCAACGTCCTGACTTTC.

The chain combines TRBV24-1 with TRBJ2-5, with TRBD2 matching 15 bases. The ends lost 4 bases at V and 5 bases at J; junction bases unmatched: 4. Germline CDR1 is KGHDR and CDR2 is SFDVKD. The CDR3 sequence is 16 residues long. CDR3 nucleotide sequence: TGTGCCACCAGTGACGAAGGGACTAGCGGGGGGGAGACCCAGTACTTC. It specifies CATSDEGTSGGETQYF.

This clonotype occurred many times. The V and J genes are TRBV19 and TRBJ2-2; 8 bases match TRBD1. Germline V CDR1 and CDR2: LNHDA, SQIVND (reference sequence). This CDR3 contains 14 residues. V shed 7 bases, J shed 6 bases, and the junction held 7 bases outside the gene matches. The CDR3 nucleotides are TGTGCCAGTATCGAAGTGGGACAGGCCGGGGAGCTGTTTTTT. It specifies CASIEVGQAGELFF. The full variable domain, with the rest looked up from reference TRBV19 and TRBJ2-2, is DGGITQSPKYLFRKEGQNVTLSCEQNLNHDAMYWYRQDPGQGLRLIYYSQIVNDFQKGDIAEGYSVSREKKESFPLTVTSAQKNPTAFYLCASIEVGQAGELFFGEGSRLTVL.